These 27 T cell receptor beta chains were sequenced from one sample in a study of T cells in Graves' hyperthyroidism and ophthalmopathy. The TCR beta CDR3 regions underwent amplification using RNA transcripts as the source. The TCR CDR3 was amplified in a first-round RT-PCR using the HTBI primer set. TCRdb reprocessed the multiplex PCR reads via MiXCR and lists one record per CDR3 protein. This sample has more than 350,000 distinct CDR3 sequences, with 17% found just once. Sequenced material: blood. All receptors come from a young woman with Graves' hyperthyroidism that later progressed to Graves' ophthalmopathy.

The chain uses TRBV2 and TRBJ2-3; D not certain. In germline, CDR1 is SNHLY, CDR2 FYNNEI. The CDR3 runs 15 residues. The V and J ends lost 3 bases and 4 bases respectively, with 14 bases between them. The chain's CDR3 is CASSEGITVADTQYF. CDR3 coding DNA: TGTGCCAGCAGTGAGGGGATTACTGTCGCAGATACGCAGTATTTT.

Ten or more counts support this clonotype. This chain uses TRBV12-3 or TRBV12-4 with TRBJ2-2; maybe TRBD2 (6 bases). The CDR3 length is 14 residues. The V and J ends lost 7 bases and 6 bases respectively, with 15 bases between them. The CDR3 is CASTTGRLAGELFF. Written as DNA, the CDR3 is TGTGCCAGCACAACGGGGAGGTTGGCCGGGGAGCTGTTTTTT.

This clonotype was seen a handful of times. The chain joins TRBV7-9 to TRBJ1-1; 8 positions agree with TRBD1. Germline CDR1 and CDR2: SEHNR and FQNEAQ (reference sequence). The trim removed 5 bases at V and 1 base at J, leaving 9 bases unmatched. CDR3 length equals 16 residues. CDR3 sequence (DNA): TGTGCCAGCAGCCCTTGGACAGGGAGGGGGAACACTGAAGCTTTCTTT. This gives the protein CASSPWTGRGNTEAFF.

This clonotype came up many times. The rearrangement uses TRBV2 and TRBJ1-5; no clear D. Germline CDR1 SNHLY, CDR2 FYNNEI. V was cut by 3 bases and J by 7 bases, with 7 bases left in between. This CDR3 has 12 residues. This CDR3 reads CASSDDVQPQHF. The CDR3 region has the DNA TGTGCCAGCAGTGATGATGTGCAGCCCCAGCATTTT. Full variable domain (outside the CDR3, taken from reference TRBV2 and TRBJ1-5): EPEVTQTPSHQVTQMGQEVILRCVPISNHLYFYWYRQILGQKVEFLVSFYNNEISEKSEIFDDQFSVERPDGSNFTLKIRSTKLEDSAMYFCASSDDVQPQHFGDGTRLSIL.

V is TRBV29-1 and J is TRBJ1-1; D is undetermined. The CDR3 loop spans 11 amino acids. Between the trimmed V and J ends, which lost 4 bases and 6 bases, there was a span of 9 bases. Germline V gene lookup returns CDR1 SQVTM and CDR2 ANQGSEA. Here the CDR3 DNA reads TGCAGCGTTGGTCCCGGAGCTGAAGCTTTCTTT. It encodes CSVGPGAEAFF.

In DNA form, the CDR3 reads TGCAGTGCTAGAGATAGGGGACTAGCGGTCGAGCAGTACTTC. The encoded protein is CSARDRGLAVEQYF. V and J are TRBV20-1 and TRBJ2-7; 11 bases are a match to TRBD2. CDR1 and CDR2 (germline): DFQATT, SNEGSKA (reference sequence). The V gene end was trimmed by 0 bases and the J gene end by 6 bases; junction bases not matched to a gene: 4. This CDR3 is built from 14 residues.

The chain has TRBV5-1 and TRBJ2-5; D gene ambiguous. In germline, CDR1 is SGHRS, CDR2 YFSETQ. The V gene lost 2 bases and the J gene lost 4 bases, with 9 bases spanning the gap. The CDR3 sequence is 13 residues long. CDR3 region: CASSFGFGETQYF. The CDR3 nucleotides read TGCGCCAGCAGCTTCGGTTTTGGAGAGACCCAGTACTTC.

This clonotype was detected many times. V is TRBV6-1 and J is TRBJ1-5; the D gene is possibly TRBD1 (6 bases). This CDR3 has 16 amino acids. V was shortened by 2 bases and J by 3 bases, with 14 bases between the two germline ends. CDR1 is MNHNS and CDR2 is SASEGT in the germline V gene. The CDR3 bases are TGTGCCAGCAGTGAACGAGAGGGGGACCACAATCAGCCCCAGCATTTT. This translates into CASSEREGDHNQPQHF.

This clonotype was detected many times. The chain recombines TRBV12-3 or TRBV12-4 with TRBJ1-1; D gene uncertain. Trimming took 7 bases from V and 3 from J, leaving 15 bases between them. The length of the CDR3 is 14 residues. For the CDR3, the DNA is TGTGCCAGCACCCCGACCGGTGTGTACACTGAAGCTTTCTTT. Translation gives CASTPTGVYTEAFF.

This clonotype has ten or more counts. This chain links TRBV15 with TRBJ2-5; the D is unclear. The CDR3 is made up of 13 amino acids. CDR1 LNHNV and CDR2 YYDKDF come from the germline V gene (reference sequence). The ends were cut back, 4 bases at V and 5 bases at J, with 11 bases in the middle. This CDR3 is CATSNGIRETQYF. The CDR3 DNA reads TGTGCCACCAGCAATGGGATCCGCGAGACCCAGTACTTC.

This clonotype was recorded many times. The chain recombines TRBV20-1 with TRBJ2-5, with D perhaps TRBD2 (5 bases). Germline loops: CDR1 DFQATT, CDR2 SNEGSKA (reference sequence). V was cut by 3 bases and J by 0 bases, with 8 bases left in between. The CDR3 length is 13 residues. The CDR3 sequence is CSASRGHQETQYF. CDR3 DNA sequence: TGCAGTGCTAGTCGCGGGCACCAAGAGACCCAGTACTTC.

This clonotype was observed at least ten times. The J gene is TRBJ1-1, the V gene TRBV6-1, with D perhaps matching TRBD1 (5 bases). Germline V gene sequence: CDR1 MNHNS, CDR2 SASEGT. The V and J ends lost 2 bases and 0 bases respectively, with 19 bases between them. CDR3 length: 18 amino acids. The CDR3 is CASSEPGRRGGVNTEAFF. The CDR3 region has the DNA TGTGCCAGCAGTGAACCAGGACGGCGGGGGGGAGTGAACACTGAAGCTTTCTTT.

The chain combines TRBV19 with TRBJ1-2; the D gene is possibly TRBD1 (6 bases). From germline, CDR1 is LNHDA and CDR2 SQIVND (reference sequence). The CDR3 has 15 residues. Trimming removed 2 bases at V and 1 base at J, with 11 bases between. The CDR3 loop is CASSISGQSNYGYTF. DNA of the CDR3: TGTGCCAGTAGTATAAGTGGACAGAGTAACTATGGCTACACCTTC.

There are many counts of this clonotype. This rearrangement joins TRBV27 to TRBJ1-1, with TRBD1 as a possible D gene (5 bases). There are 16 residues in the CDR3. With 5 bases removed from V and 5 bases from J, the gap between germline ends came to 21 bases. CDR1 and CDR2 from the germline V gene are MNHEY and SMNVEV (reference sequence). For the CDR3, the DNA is TGTGCCAGCAGTACTCGCGGCGGGAGGGGAGGTACTGAAGCTTTCTTT. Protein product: CASSTRGGRGGTEAFF.

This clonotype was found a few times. The CDR3 spells CASAGRGAGQPQHF. DNA of the CDR3: TGTGCCAGCGCGGGAAGGGGTGCAGGTCAGCCCCAGCATTTT. The chain combines TRBV6-1 with TRBJ1-5; D is perhaps TRBD1 (5 bases). V dropped 8 bases and J dropped 6 bases, with 17 bases sitting between them. Germline values: CDR1 MNHNS, CDR2 SASEGT. The CDR3 has 14 residues.

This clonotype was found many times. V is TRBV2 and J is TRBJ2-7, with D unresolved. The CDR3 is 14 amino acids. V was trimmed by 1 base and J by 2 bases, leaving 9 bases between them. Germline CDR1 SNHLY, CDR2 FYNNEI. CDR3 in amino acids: CASSEGTPAYEQYF. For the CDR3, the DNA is TGTGCCAGCAGTGAAGGGACCCCCGCCTACGAGCAGTACTTC. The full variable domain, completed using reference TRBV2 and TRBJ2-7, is EPEVTQTPSHQVTQMGQEVILRCVPISNHLYFYWYRQILGQKVEFLVSFYNNEISEKSEIFDDQFSVERPDGSNFTLKIRSTKLEDSAMYFCASSEGTPAYEQYFGPGTRLTVT.

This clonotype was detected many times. The DNA for the CDR3 is TGCAGTGCTAATTTGGGCATTGGCAATACGCAGTATTTT. Amino acids: CSANLGIGNTQYF. The V gene is TRBV20-1, the J gene TRBJ2-3; no definite D call. In germline, CDR1 is DFQATT, CDR2 SNEGSKA (reference sequence). The CDR3 loop spans 13 amino acids. V gave up 4 bases and J gave up 7 bases, with 15 bases separating them.

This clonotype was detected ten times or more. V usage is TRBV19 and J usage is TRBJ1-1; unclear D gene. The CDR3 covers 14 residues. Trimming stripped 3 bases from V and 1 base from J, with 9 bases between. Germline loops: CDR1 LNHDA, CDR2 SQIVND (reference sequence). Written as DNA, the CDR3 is TGTGCCAGTAGTATGTGGAGCGCGAACACTGAAGCTTTCTTT. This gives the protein CASSMWSANTEAFF.

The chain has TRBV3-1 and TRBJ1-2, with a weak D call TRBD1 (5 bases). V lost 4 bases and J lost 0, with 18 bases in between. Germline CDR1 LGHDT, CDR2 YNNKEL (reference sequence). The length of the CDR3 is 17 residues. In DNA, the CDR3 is TGTGCCAGCAGCCGGTTACCCGTGGGGCTAACTAACTATGGCTACACCTTC. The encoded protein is CASSRLPVGLTNYGYTF.

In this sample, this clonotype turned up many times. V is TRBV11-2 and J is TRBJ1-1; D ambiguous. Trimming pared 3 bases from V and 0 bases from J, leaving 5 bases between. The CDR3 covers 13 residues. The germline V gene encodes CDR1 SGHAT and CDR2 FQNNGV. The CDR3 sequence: CASSFVLNTEAFF. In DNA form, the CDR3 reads TGTGCCAGCAGCTTCGTCTTGAACACTGAAGCTTTCTTT.

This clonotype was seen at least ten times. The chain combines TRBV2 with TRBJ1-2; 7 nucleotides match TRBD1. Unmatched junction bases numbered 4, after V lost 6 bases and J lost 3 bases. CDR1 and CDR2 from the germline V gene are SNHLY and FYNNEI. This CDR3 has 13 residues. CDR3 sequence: CASRLGQHYGYTF. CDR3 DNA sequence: TGTGCCAGCAGGTTGGGACAGCACTATGGCTACACCTTC.

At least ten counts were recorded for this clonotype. The CDR3, as DNA: TGTGCCAGCAGCTTGGGTTTAAGCGGGAGGGCCCGGGGGGAGACCCAGTACTTC. Protein product: CASSLGLSGRARGETQYF. The gene calls are TRBV7-2 and TRBJ2-5, with 10 bases matching TRBD2. This CDR3 contains 18 residues. Germline assignment: CDR1 SGHTA and CDR2 FQGNSA. V was clipped by 3 bases and J by 5 bases; unmatched bases: 15.

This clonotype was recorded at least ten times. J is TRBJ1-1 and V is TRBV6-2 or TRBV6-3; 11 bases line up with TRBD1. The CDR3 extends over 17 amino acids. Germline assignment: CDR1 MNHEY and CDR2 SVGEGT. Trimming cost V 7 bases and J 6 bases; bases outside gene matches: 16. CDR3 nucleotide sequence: TGTGCCAGCACCAATTTCCGGGACAGGGGGGATTGGGCTGAAGCTTTCTTT. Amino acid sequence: CASTNFRDRGDWAEAFF.

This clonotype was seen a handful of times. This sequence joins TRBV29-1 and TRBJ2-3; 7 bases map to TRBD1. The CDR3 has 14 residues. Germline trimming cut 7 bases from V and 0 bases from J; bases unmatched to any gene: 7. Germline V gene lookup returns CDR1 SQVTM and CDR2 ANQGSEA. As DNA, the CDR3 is TGCAGCGCCTGGACAGGACCTAGCACAGATACGCAGTATTTT. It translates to CSAWTGPSTDTQYF.

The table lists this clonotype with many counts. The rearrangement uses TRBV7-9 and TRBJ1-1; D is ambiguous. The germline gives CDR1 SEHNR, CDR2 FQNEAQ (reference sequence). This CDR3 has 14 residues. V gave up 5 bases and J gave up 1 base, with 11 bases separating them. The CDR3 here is CASSPNMENTEAFF. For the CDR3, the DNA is TGTGCCAGCAGCCCCAATATGGAGAACACTGAAGCTTTCTTT. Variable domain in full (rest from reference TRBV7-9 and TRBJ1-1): DTGVSQNPRHKITKRGQNVTFRCDPISEHNRLYWYRQTLGQGPEFLTYFQNEAQLEKSRLLSDRFSAERPKGSFSTLEIQRTEQGDSAMYLCASSPNMENTEAFFGQGTRLTVV.

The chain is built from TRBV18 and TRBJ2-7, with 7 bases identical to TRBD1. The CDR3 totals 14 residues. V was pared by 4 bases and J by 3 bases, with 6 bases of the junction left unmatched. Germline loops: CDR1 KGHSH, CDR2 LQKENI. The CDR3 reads CASSLRDRDYEQYF. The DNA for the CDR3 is TGTGCCAGCTCACTACGAGACAGGGACTACGAGCAGTACTTC.

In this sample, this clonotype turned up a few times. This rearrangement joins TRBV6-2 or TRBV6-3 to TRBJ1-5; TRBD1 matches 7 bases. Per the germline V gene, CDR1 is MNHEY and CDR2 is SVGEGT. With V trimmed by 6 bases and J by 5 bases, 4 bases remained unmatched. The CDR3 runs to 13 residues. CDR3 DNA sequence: TGTGCCAGCAGACCTGACAGGGATCAGCCCCAGCATTTT. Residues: CASRPDRDQPQHF.